The rows below give T cell receptor beta chains drawn from one sample of a study of post-analysis software for immune sequencing data. TCRdb analysed the PCR reads with MiXCR anew, one entry per CDR3 protein. The table lists about 810,000 distinct CDR3 sequences, approximately 57% of them singletons. The sequenced sample consisted of blood. Receptors were obtained from a girl aged 5-17 years with multiple sclerosis. The CDR3 runs from the conserved cysteine through the conserved F or W. The D gene is left open where the match is weak.

d_call	v_call	cdr3_aa
-	TRBV10-3	CAISEDRAKNIQYF
-	TRBV5-1	CASSLRDNTEAFF
TRBD2	TRBV4-1	CAGSLPGTSQETQYF
TRBD2	TRBV12-3/TRBV12-4	CASSLEASGGAGETQYF
-	TRBV20-1	CSARDRVTSNEQFF
-	TRBV5-1	CASSLEALYNEQFF
TRBD1	TRBV5-1	CASSSTYRGQETQYF
TRBD1	TRBV5-1	CASSSAPGQGTHGYTF
-	TRBV9	CASSVGTTGQPQHF
TRBD2	TRBV29-1	CSVEGVEGLAVYNEQFF
TRBD1	TRBV4-1	CASSQVRTGSEKLFF
-	TRBV29-1	CSVRTVNREQYF
-	TRBV6-1	CASSDVEGAIYGYTF
TRBD2	TRBV12-3/TRBV12-4	CASRPSGGTAYEQYF
TRBD2	TRBV5-1	CASSKLAADYNEQFF
TRBD2	TRBV11-1	CASSFLAGAKNEQFF